The subject of this entry is one T cell receptor beta chain. The V end lost 2 bases, the J end lost 2 bases, and 9 bases lay between the germline ends. Germline assignment: CDR1 SNHLY and CDR2 FYNNEI. This CDR3 has 15 residues. This entry comes from a study of OX40 agonist ivuxolimab in advanced cancers. The table came from immunoSEQ multiplex PCR; TCRdb's copy has only in-frame clones and leaves some out. The sample yields roughly 80,000 clones, around four fifths seen once. The receptor was derived from an adult with an advanced solid tumor such as melanoma, head and neck, liver or kidney cancer. This chain links TRBV2 with TRBJ2-2; D might be TRBD1 (6 bases). Specimen: CD4+ or CD8+ T cells sorted from blood, collected in a trial of the OX40 agonist ivuxolimab. The DNA of the CDR3 is TGTGCCAGCAGTGAACACAGGGCCAACACCGGGGAGCTGTTTTTT. It codes for CASSEHRANTGELFF.